This passage covers 3 T cell receptor beta chains from one sample sequenced in a study of CD8 T cells in ankylosing spondylitis. MiXCR, run by TCRdb on the 5' RACE reads, gives a single entry per CDR3 protein. Here the sample spans 150,000 to 200,000 distinct CDR3 sequences, roughly 11% being singletons. The sequenced sample was blood, either unsorted or a sorted T cell fraction (not recorded which). These TCRs come from a male donor with ankylosing spondylitis or in good health (not recorded which).

There are a few counts of this clonotype. This chain uses TRBV12-3 or TRBV12-4 with TRBJ1-2; maybe TRBD1 (6 bases). V was clipped by 6 bases and J by 7 bases, with 15 bases between them. The CDR3 spans 13 residues. CDR3 DNA sequence: TGTGCCAGCAGGGCTGCGGGGGCTGGTGGCTACACCTTC. Translating gives CASRAAGAGGYTF.

This clonotype was counted at least ten times. The chain employs TRBV12-3 or TRBV12-4 and TRBJ2-3; D gene unclear. The CDR3 consists of 14 residues. V was cut by 5 bases and J by 0 bases, with 9 bases left in between. The CDR3 bases are TGTGCCAGCAGTCCAGAATTTAGCACAGATACGCAGTATTTT. Its translation is CASSPEFSTDTQYF.

This clonotype was observed a handful of times. The V and J genes are TRBV7-9 and TRBJ2-3, with D possibly being TRBD1 (6 bases). V lost 2 bases and J 2 bases, leaving 14 bases between the germline ends. The CDR3 consists of 16 residues. The germline CDR1 and CDR2 sequences are SEHNR and FQNEAQ (reference sequence). CDR3: CASSLQANRDTDTQYF. CDR3 nucleotides: TGTGCCAGCAGCTTACAGGCGAACAGGGACACAGATACGCAGTATTTT. Combining the CDR3 with reference TRBV7-9 and TRBJ2-3 gives the whole variable domain DTGVSQNPRHKITKRGQNVTFRCDPISEHNRLYWYRQTLGQGPEFLTYFQNEAQLEKSRLLSDRFSAERPKGSFSTLEIQRTEQGDSAMYLCASSLQANRDTDTQYFGPGTRLTVL.